This note documents a single T cell receptor (beta chain) sequence. Its specificity is not known. It was with 60 Vbeta and 13 Jbeta primers that the PCR ran. The assay was immunoSEQ multiplex PCR, and TCRdb's table has in-frame clones only and misses some. The repertoire holds about 120,000 clones, with about 74% as singletons. The germline CDR1 and CDR2 sequences are SGHTA and FQGNSA. CDR3 size: 14 residues. V dropped 2 bases and J dropped 6; count of bases not matched to a gene: 5. This specimen comes from a study of cytomegalovirus exposure and HLA in healthy donors. The study's findings and limits: Later on, an analysis found that several of the most significant clusters appeared to be linked to common viral pathogens, which included parvovirus B19. The study recorded fewer than 200 TCR beta chains that were cytomegalovirus-associated. A missense variant in DCLRE1C was later tied to TCR beta V- and J-gene trimming.

Sequenced input: PBMCs. This sequence joins TRBV7-2 and TRBJ2-3; 7 bases line up with TRBD2. This receptor was taken from a middle-aged woman in good health and CMV-seropositive. CDR3 sequence (DNA): TGTGCCAGCAGCTTACTCGCGGGAGCGGATACGCAGTATTTT. This encodes CASSLLAGADTQYF.